One and the same sample provided the 21 T cell receptor beta chains below, sequenced in a study of T cell repertoires in cytomegalovirus infection. MiXCR, applied by TCRdb to the reads, yields one record per CDR3 protein. The sample gives roughly 280,000 distinct CDR3 sequences, roughly 15% of which show up once; around 9.5% is in the top ten. The sample was PBMCs. Every receptor here comes from a human donor in good health (CMV status not recorded). Some clones in this sample may be carry-over from other donors' samples.

This clonotype was counted a few times. This sequence joins TRBV10-3 and TRBJ2-1; the match to TRBD2 covers 13 bases. CDR3 size: 15 residues. Looked up from germline, CDR1 is ENHRY and CDR2 is SYGVKD. J gave up 10 bases and V 6 bases, and 9 bases lay outside the gene matches. CDR3 residues: CAISGLAGELREQFF. For the CDR3, the DNA is TGTGCCATCAGCGGACTAGCGGGAGAGCTACGGGAGCAGTTCTTC.

This clonotype was counted between two and nine times. This chain connects TRBV19 to TRBJ1-5, with D uncertain. Deletions cut 7 bases from V and 7 bases from J, with 14 bases between. CDR3 length: 13 residues. Germline V gene sequence: CDR1 LNHDA, CDR2 SQIVND (reference sequence). The CDR3 nucleotides are TGTGCCAGTAAAGGGCAGAACATACAGCCCCAGCATTTT. This gives the protein CASKGQNIQPQHF.

This clonotype was counted at least ten times. The gene calls are TRBV7-8 and TRBJ1-2, with TRBD1 identical over 9 bases. The V gene's germline CDR1 is SGHVS and CDR2 FQNEAQ. The J segment lost 2 bases and the V segment lost 0 bases, leaving 1 base of the junction unmatched. CDR3 length: 15 amino acids. The CDR3 sequence is CASSLAGTGNYGYTF. In DNA, the CDR3 is TGTGCCAGCAGCTTAGCCGGGACAGGGAACTATGGCTACACCTTC.

This clonotype has ten or more counts. The genes are TRBV6-1 and TRBJ2-7, with a tentative D call TRBD2 (6 bases). Germline V gene sequence: CDR1 MNHNS, CDR2 SASEGT. The CDR3 covers 14 residues. V was trimmed by 8 bases and J by 2 bases, leaving 16 bases between them. For the CDR3, the DNA is TGTGCCAGCTCCCAGCGGGTGGCGGCCTACGAGCAGTACTTC. Protein: CASSQRVAAYEQYF.

This clonotype has more than one count but fewer than ten. The V gene is TRBV11-2, the J gene TRBJ2-1, with D possibly being TRBD1 or TRBD2 (5 bases each). This CDR3 has 15 amino acids. Per germline, CDR1 SGHAT and CDR2 FQNNGV. Trimming took 5 bases from V and 10 from J, leaving 21 bases between them. CDR3 nucleotide sequence: TGTGCCAGCAGCCGGGACGGGCAGTATAATGGGGAGCAGTTCTTC. It specifies CASSRDGQYNGEQFF.

The table lists this clonotype with a few counts. This chain uses TRBV14 with TRBJ1-6; 8 nucleotides agree with TRBD1. The V gene end was trimmed by 4 bases and the J gene end by 8 bases; junction bases not matched to a gene: 7. The CDR3 has 15 residues. Germline loops: CDR1 SGHDN, CDR2 FVKESK. The CDR3 DNA follows: TGTGCCAGCAGCCGCTGGACAGGGTTGGATTCACCCCTCCACTTT. Its protein product is CASSRWTGLDSPLHF.

This clonotype was seen many times. The J gene is TRBJ1-5, the V gene TRBV7-9; D is uncertain. This CDR3 comprises 15 residues. The V end was cut by 5 bases, the J end by 6 bases, with 17 bases between. Germline V CDR1 and CDR2: SEHNR, FQNEAQ (reference sequence). CDR3 DNA: TGTGCCAGCAGCCGCGCGGGAGACGAAGGTCAGCCCCAGCATTTT. Residues: CASSRAGDEGQPQHF.

This clonotype was found many times. The gene calls are TRBV19 and TRBJ2-7; D possibly corresponds to TRBD2 (5 bases). V gave up 3 bases and J gave up 3 bases, with 9 bases separating them. Looked up from germline, CDR1 is LNHDA and CDR2 is SQIVND (reference sequence). This CDR3 spans 13 amino acids. In DNA form, the CDR3 reads TGTGCCAGTAGTATTAAGAGGGACTACGAGCAGTACTTC. Its protein product is CASSIKRDYEQYF.

This clonotype occurred many times. The chain is built from TRBV12-3 or TRBV12-4 and TRBJ2-1; D gene ambiguous. The CDR3 is made up of 16 amino acids. The germline V and J ends were trimmed by 7 bases and 1 base, with 17 bases remaining between them. CDR3 in DNA: TGTGCCAGCACCCGACGAAGGAGTCAGTCCTACAATGAGCAGTTCTTC. Encoded protein: CASTRRRSQSYNEQFF.

This chain connects TRBV29-1 to TRBJ2-1, with D tentatively TRBD2 (6 bases). Germline V CDR1 and CDR2: SQVTM, ANQGSEA. Trimming cost V 1 base and J 0 bases, with 7 bases left between them. This CDR3 comprises 14 residues. In DNA form, the CDR3 reads TGCAGCGTTGAAGGGAGGGGCTCCTACAATGAGCAGTTCTTC. This translates into CSVEGRGSYNEQFF.

The chain carries TRBV14 and TRBJ2-1; the match to TRBD2 covers 7 bases. Germline lookup yields CDR1 SGHDN and CDR2 FVKESK. The CDR3 is made up of 16 amino acids. The V gene end was trimmed by 3 bases and the J gene end by 6 bases; junction bases not matched to a gene: 11. CDR3 residues: CASSQGRASGPNEQFF. DNA of the CDR3: TGTGCCAGCAGCCAGGGGAGGGCTAGCGGACCCAATGAGCAGTTCTTC.

The chain is built from TRBV11-2 and TRBJ1-2; D is perhaps TRBD1 (5 bases). The V end was cut by 5 bases, the J end by 4 bases, with 14 bases between. Per the germline V gene, CDR1 is SGHAT and CDR2 is FQNNGV. The CDR3 contains 14 residues. The CDR3 nucleotides read TGTGCCAGCAGCCCTCCGGGGGACGTCTATGGCTACACCTTC. Translating gives CASSPPGDVYGYTF. The full variable domain, in which reference TRBV11-2 and TRBJ1-2 provide the parts outside the CDR3, is EAGVAQSPRYKIIEKRQSVAFWCNPISGHATLYWYQQILGQGPKLLIQFQNNGVVDDSQLPKDRFSAERLKGVDSTLKIQPAKLEDSAVYLCASSPPGDVYGYTFGSGTRLTVV.

This clonotype has a count of ten or more. The chain has TRBV4-1 and TRBJ2-7, with 13 nucleotides matching TRBD2. J lost 6 bases, V lost 3 bases, and 5 bases had no gene match. Germline V gene sequence: CDR1 MGHRA, CDR2 YSYEKL. This CDR3 has 15 amino acids. The DNA for the CDR3 is TGCGCCAGCAGCCACAGGACTAGCGGGAGTCCCGAGCAGTACTTC. Encoded protein: CASSHRTSGSPEQYF.

CDR3 sequence: CASEGTAFYEQYF. CDR3 nucleotide sequence: TGTGCCAGCGAGGGGACAGCTTTTTACGAGCAGTACTTC. V gene TRBV28 combines with J gene TRBJ2-7; TRBD1 agrees at 7 bases. CDR1 MDHEN and CDR2 SYDVKM come from the germline V gene. V dropped 8 bases and J dropped 4; count of bases not matched to a gene: 8. This CDR3 region has 13 residues.

On this clonotype itself: Being one base from a much bigger clone, this may be a read error. The rearrangement links TRBV6-6 to TRBJ1-1; D uncertain. The CDR3 spans 14 residues. Germline V CDR1 and CDR2: MNHNY, SVGAGI (reference sequence). V lost 7 bases and J 2 bases, leaving 14 bases between the germline ends. CDR3 sequence reads: CASKERTANTEAFF. The CDR3 nucleotides are TGTGCCAGCAAAGAGCGGACCGCCAACACTGAAGCTTTCTTT.

The J gene is TRBJ1-2, the V gene TRBV20-1; 9 bases are shared with TRBD1. Germline V gene data show CDR1 as DFQATT and CDR2 as SNEGSKA (reference sequence). CDR3 size: 14 residues. V trimming: 5 bases; J trimming: 8 bases; junction bases outside the gene matches: 12. The CDR3 sequence is CSARRDREKEGYTF. CDR3 bases: TGCAGTGCTCGCCGGGACAGGGAGAAGGAGGGCTACACCTTC.

This clonotype was seen a few times. This sequence joins TRBV7-9 and TRBJ1-1; a possible D gene is TRBD1 (5 bases). Germline-derived CDR1 and CDR2 are SEHNR and FQNEAQ (reference sequence). The CDR3 is 14 residues long. V was clipped by 5 bases and J by 1 base, with 11 bases between them. The CDR3, as DNA: TGTGCCAGCAGCCGGGACTTAACGAACACTGAAGCTTTCTTT. Residues: CASSRDLTNTEAFF.

Only a few counts were recorded for this clonotype. The gene calls are TRBV6-1 and TRBJ2-7, with unresolved D. CDR1 is MNHNS, CDR2 SASEGT, per germline. V gave up 0 bases and J gave up 3 bases, with 9 bases separating them. CDR3 length: 14 amino acids. The DNA of the CDR3 is TGTGCCAGCAGTGAAGCGGGATGGAGCTACGAGCAGTACTTC. It specifies CASSEAGWSYEQYF.

This clonotype was counted a few times. This sequence joins TRBV10-3 and TRBJ2-3; no clear D. Trimming took 3 bases from V and 1 from J, leaving 5 bases between them. This CDR3 spans 13 amino acids. CDR1 is ENHRY and CDR2 is SYGVKD in the germline V gene. The CDR3 sequence: CAISDGRTDTQYF. CDR3 nucleotides: TGTGCCATCAGTGATGGCCGCACAGATACGCAGTATTTT.

This clonotype was counted many times. The chain joins TRBV28 to TRBJ2-6; TRBD1 matches 9 bases. V shed 5 bases, J shed 12 bases, and the junction held 14 bases outside the gene matches. In germline, CDR1 is MDHEN, CDR2 SYDVKM. CDR3 length equals 16 residues. The CDR3 nucleotides are TGTGCCAGCAGTCCCCCCCAGGACAGGGGTTCATCCGTCCTGACTTTC. Translating it yields CASSPPQDRGSSVLTF.

The V call is TRBV27, the J call TRBJ1-5; TRBD1 agrees at 7 bases. Germline loops: CDR1 MNHEY, CDR2 SMNVEV (reference sequence). This CDR3 is 14 amino acids long. V lost 3 bases, J lost 5 bases, and 4 bases stayed unmatched. The CDR3 here is CASSLAGGDQPQHF. For the CDR3, the DNA is TGTGCCAGCAGTTTGGCAGGGGGAGATCAGCCCCAGCATTTT.